This T cell receptor (beta chain) is drawn from a study of T cell responses to AZD1222 COVID-19 vaccine. Germline CDR1 and CDR2: MNHEY and SVGEGT. The V and J ends lost 4 bases and 3 bases, in that order; junction bases with no gene match: 5. The CDR3 contains 14 residues. Repertoires were generated with immunoSEQ multiplex PCR, while TCRdb's copy carries only in-frame clones and drops some. Of fewer than 300,000 clones in the sample, over 90% were seen once. This specimen was peripheral blood, taken on day 0 of AZD1222 vaccination. This clonotype originated in an adult in good health. The chain employs TRBV6-2 or TRBV6-3 and TRBJ1-2; TRBD1 agrees at 7 bases. This CDR3 is CASSFRTGHYGYTF. The CDR3 region has the DNA TGTGCCAGCAGTTTCCGGACAGGACACTATGGCTACACCTTC.